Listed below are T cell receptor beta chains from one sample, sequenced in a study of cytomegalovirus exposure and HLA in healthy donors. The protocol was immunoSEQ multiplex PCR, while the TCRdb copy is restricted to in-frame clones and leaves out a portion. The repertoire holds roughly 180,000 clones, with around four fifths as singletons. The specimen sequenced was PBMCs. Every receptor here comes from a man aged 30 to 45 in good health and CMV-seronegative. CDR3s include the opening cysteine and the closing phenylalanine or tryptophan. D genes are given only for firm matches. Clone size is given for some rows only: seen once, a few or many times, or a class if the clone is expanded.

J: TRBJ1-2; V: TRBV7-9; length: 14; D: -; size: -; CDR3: CASSHEGPNYGYTF; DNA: TGTGCCAGCAGCCACGAGGGCCCTAACTATGGCTACACCTTC
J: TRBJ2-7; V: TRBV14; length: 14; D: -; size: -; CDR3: CASSQGGPAYEQYF; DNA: TGTGCCAGCAGCCAAGGGGGGCCGGCCTACGAGCAGTACTTC
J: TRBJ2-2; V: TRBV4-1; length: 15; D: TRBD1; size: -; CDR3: CASSSRDRVSGELFF; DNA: TGCGCCAGCAGCAGCCGGGACAGGGTCAGCGGGGAGCTGTTTTTT
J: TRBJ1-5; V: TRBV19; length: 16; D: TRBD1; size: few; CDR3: CASTPGTDYSNQPQHF; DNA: TGTGCCAGTACTCCCGGGACAGACTATAGCAATCAGCCCCAGCATTTT
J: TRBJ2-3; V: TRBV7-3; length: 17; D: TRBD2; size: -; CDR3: CASSPHGGSGSEGTQYF; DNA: TGTGCCAGCAGCCCACACGGGGGGAGCGGGAGCGAAGGTACGCAGTATTTT
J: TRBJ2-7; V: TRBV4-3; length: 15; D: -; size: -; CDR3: CASSPEQALSYEQYF; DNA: TGCGCCAGCAGCCCCGAACAGGCCCTCTCCTACGAGCAGTACTTC
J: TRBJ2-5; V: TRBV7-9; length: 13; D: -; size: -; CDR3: CSSSLYSKETQYF; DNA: TGTTCCAGCAGCTTATATTCTAAAGAGACCCAGTACTTC
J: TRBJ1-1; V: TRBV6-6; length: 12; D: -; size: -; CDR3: CASSSGQYEAFF; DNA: TGTGCCAGCAGTAGCGGACAGTATGAAGCTTTCTTT
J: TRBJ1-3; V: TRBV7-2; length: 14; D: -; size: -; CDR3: CASSVGGSGNTIYF; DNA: TGTGCCAGCAGCGTGGGCGGGTCTGGAAACACCATATATTTT
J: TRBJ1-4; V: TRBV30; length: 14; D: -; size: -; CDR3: CATRGTTANEKLFF; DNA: TGTGCCACCCGAGGGACAACGGCTAATGAAAAACTGTTTTTT
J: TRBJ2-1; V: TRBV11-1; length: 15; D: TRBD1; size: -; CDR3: CASSLEGQGTNEQFF; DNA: TGTGCCAGCAGCTTAGAAGGACAGGGGACAAATGAGCAGTTCTTC
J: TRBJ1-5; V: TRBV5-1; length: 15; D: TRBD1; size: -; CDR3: CASSLGAGGGQPQHF; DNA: TGCGCCAGCAGCTTGGGCGCAGGGGGAGGCCAGCCCCAGCATTTT
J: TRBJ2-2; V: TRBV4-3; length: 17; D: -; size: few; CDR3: CASSQVNRGIDTGELFF; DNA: TGCGCCAGCAGCCAAGTCAATCGGGGAATCGACACCGGGGAGCTGTTTTTT
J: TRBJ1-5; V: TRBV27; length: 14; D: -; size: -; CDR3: CAVGRPGVNQPQHF; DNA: TGTGCCGTCGGCCGGCCAGGGGTTAATCAGCCCCAGCATTTT
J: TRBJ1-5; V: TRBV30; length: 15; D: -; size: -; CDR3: CAWSVVGGVGQPQHF; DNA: TGTGCCTGGAGTGTAGTAGGGGGAGTGGGTCAGCCCCAGCATTTT
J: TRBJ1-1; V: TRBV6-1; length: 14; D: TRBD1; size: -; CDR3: CASRQTGGGTEAFF; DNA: TGTGCCAGCAGGCAGACAGGGGGCGGCACTGAAGCTTTCTTT
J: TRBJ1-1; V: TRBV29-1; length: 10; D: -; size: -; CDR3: CSVLQAEAFF; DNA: TGCAGCGTTTTACAAGCTGAAGCTTTCTTT
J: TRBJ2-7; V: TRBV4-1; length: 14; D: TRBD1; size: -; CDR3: CASSQMDRAYEQYF; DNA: TGCGCCAGCAGCCAGATGGACAGGGCCTACGAGCAGTACTTC
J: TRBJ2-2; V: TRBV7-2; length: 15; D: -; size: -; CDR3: CASSLAGVYTGELFF; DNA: TGTGCCAGCAGCTTAGCGGGAGTCTACACCGGGGAGCTGTTTTTT
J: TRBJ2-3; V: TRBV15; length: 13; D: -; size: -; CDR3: CATSRDVVDTQYF; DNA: TGTGCCACCAGCAGAGATGTAGTAGATACGCAGTATTTT
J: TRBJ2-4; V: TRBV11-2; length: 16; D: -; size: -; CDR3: CASSSRQVLAKNIQYF; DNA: TGTGCCAGCAGCTCCCGACAGGTCCTAGCCAAAAACATTCAGTACTTC
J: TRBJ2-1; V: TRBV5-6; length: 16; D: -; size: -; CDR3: CASSSPAWGRGTEQFF; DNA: TGTGCCAGCAGCTCCCCAGCGTGGGGGAGGGGGACTGAGCAGTTCTTC
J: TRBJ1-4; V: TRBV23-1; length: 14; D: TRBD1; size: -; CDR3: CASTKDRGFEKLFF; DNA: TGCGCCAGCACTAAAGACAGGGGCTTTGAAAAACTGTTTTTT
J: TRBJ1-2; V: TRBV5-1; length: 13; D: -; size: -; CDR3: CASSLAGGAFCTF; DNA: TGCGCCAGCAGCTTGGCCGGAGGAGCGTTCTGCACCTTC
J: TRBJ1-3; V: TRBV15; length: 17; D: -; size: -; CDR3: CATSRDLKGGSGNTIYF; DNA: TGTGCCACCAGCAGAGATCTTAAGGGAGGCTCTGGAAACACCATATATTTT
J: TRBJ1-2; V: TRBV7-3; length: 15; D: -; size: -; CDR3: CASSSLGGEYRGYTF; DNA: TGTGCCAGCAGCTCCCTCGGGGGGGAGTACCGCGGCTACACCTTC
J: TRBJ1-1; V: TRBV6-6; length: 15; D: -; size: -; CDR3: CASINLLGVNTEAFF; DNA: TGTGCCAGCATCAATCTCCTAGGGGTGAACACTGAAGCTTTCTTT
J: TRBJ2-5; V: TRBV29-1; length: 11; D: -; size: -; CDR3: CSDFTMGALNF; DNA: TGCAGCGATTTCACCATGGGGGCTCTGAACTTC
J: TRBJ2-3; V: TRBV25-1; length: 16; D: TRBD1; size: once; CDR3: CASSEYGTGTTDTQYF; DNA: TGTGCCAGCAGTGAATATGGGACAGGGACCACAGATACGCAGTATTTT
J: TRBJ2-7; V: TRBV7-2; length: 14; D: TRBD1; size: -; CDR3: CASSLVNRGPHLDF; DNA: TGTGCCAGCAGCTTAGTGAACAGGGGGCCTCATCTGGACTTC
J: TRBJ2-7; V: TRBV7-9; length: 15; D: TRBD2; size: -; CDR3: CASSLGLAGRYEQYF; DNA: TGTGCCAGCAGCTTAGGACTAGCGGGTCGCTACGAGCAGTACTTC
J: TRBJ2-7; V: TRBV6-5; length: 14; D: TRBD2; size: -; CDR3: CASSVGGGIYEQYF; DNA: TGTGCCAGCAGTGTGGGGGGAGGGATCTACGAGCAGTACTTC
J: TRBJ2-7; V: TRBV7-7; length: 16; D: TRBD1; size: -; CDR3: CASSPGGTGGYHEQYF; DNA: TGTGCTAGCAGCCCAGGAGGCACAGGGGGATACCACGAGCAGTACTTC
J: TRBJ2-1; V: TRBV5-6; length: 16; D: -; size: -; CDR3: CASRPMQGGVYNEQFF; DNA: TGTGCCAGTAGACCAATGCAGGGGGGAGTTTACAATGAGCAGTTCTTC
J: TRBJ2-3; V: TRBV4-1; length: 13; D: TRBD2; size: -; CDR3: CASQRGGEDTQYF; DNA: TGCGCCAGTCAGCGGGGGGGCGAGGATACGCAGTATTTT
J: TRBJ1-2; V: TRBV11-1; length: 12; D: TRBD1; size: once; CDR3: CASSVGTGGYTF; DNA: TGTGCCAGCAGCGTCGGGACAGGAGGCTACACCTTC
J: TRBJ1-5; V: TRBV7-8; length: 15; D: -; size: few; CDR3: CASSVDSYSNQPQHF; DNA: TGTGCCAGCAGCGTGGACAGCTATAGCAATCAGCCCCAGCATTTT
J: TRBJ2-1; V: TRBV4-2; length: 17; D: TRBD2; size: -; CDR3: CASSQVSGGRSYNEQFF; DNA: TGTGCCAGCAGCCAGGTTAGCGGGGGGCGCTCCTACAATGAGCAGTTCTTC
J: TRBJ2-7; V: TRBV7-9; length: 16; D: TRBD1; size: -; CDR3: CASSFGPGGNAYEQYF; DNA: TGTGCCAGCAGCTTCGGTCCAGGGGGCAACGCCTACGAGCAGTACTTC
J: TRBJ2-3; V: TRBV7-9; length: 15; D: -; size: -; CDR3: CASSPVDYLTDTQYF; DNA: TGTGCCAGCAGCCCAGTGGACTACCTCACAGATACGCAGTATTTT
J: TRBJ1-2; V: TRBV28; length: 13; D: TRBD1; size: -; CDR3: CATRQGAGYGYTF; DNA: TGTGCCACCCGACAGGGGGCAGGCTATGGCTACACCTTC
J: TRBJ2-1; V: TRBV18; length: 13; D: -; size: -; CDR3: CASSASSYNEQFF; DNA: TGTGCCAGCTCCGCGAGCTCCTACAATGAGCAGTTCTTC
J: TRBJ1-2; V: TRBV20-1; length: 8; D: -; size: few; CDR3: CSARGYTF; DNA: TGCAGTGCGCGAGGCTACACCTTC